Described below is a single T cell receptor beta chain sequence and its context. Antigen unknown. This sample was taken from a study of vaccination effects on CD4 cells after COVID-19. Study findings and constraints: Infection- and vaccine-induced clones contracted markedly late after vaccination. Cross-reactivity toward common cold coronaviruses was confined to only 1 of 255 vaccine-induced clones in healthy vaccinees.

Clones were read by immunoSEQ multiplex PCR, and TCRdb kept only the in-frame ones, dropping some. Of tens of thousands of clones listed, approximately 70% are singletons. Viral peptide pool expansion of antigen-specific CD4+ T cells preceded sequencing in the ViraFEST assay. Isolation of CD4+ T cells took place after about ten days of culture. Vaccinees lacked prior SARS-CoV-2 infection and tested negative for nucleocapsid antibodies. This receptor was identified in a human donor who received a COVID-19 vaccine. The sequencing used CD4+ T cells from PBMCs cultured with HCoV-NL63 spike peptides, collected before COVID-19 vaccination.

CDR3 amino acids: CASSLPGTRAYEQYF. CDR3 DNA: TGTGCCAGCAGCCTACCGGGGACGAGAGCCTACGAGCAGTACTTC. The chain recombines TRBV5-4 with TRBJ2-7, with D tentatively TRBD1 or TRBD2 (5 bases each). The length of the CDR3 is 15 residues. From germline, CDR1 is SGHNT and CDR2 YYREEE (reference sequence). V shed 4 bases and J shed 2 bases, with 16 bases lying between them.